This T cell receptor beta chain was documented in a study of response to subunit inactivated influenza vaccine. Germline V lookup: CDR1 LGHNA, CDR2 YNFKEQ. The CDR3 adds up to 13 amino acids, both ends counted. Study results and caveats: Authors suggested seasonal influenza vaccinations each recruit few new T cells.

This clonotype showed up many times. Its matching antigen is unknown. Without the conserved terminal phenylalanine or tryptophan, this CDR3 likely stems from a read error. Because the CDR3's place on the DNA is in doubt, the DNA is left out and the CDR3 is given as listed by TCRdb. TCRdb re-derived calls from the RT-PCR reads in MiXCR, one entry per CDR3 protein. The table has about 530,000 distinct CDR3 sequences, 12% seen once. The chain links TRBV4-2 to TRBJ2-1; TRBD2 is taken as the D call from the table, unchecked against the DNA. Sequencing used PBMCs from blood, obtained on the day of vaccination. This TCR was sampled from a man aged 45-65 years who received an inactivated influenza vaccine. The CDR3 loop is CASSQKLAGGPDS.